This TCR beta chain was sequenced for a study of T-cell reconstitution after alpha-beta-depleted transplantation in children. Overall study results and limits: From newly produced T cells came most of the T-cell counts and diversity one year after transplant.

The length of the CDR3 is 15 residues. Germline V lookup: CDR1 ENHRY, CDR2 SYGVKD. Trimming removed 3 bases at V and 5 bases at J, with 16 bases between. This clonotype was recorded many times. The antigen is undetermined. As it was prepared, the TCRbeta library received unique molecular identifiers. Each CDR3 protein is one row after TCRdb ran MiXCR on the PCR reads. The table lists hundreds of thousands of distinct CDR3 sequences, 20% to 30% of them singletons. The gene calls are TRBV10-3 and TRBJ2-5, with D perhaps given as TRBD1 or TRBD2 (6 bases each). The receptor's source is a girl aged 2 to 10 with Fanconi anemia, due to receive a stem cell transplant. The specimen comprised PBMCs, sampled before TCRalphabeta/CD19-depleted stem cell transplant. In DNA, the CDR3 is TGTGCCATCAGTGATTTGTCCAGGGGAGGTGAGACCCAGTACTTC. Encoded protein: CAISDLSRGGETQYF.